This T cell receptor beta chain was profiled in a study of prognosis after radiotherapy for stage I lung cancer. Across the whole study: Patients (about 14 men, six or seven women) were aged about 50 to 84, median approximately 77 years. Tumors proved to be squamous cell carcinoma in 6 to 8 patients and represented adenocarcinoma in around 12.

This clonotype came up a few times. Looked up from germline, CDR1 is SGHNT and CDR2 is YYREEE (reference sequence). V shed 4 bases and J 5 bases; nucleotides not matched to a gene: 7. The CDR3 sequence is 16 residues long. Amplification of TCR beta CDR3 from genomic DNA used two-round multiplex PCR. The authors ran first-round PCR with primers specific to each TRBV and TRBJ gene. TCRdb re-derived calls from the multiplex PCR reads in MiXCR, one entry per CDR3 protein. The top ten clones hold 9.5% to 13% of a sample with about 28,000 distinct CDR3 sequences, around 29% of them seen once. This sequence was found in a donor aged 50 or older with non-small cell lung cancer. The rearrangement links TRBV5-4 to TRBJ2-5; TRBD2 matches at 14 bases. The sample in question was PBMCs, obtained before or after stereotactic body radiation therapy (not recorded which). CDR3 loop: CASSIIGLAGGETQYF. The CDR3 nucleotides are TGTGCCAGCAGCATCATAGGACTAGCGGGAGGTGAGACCCAGTACTTC.